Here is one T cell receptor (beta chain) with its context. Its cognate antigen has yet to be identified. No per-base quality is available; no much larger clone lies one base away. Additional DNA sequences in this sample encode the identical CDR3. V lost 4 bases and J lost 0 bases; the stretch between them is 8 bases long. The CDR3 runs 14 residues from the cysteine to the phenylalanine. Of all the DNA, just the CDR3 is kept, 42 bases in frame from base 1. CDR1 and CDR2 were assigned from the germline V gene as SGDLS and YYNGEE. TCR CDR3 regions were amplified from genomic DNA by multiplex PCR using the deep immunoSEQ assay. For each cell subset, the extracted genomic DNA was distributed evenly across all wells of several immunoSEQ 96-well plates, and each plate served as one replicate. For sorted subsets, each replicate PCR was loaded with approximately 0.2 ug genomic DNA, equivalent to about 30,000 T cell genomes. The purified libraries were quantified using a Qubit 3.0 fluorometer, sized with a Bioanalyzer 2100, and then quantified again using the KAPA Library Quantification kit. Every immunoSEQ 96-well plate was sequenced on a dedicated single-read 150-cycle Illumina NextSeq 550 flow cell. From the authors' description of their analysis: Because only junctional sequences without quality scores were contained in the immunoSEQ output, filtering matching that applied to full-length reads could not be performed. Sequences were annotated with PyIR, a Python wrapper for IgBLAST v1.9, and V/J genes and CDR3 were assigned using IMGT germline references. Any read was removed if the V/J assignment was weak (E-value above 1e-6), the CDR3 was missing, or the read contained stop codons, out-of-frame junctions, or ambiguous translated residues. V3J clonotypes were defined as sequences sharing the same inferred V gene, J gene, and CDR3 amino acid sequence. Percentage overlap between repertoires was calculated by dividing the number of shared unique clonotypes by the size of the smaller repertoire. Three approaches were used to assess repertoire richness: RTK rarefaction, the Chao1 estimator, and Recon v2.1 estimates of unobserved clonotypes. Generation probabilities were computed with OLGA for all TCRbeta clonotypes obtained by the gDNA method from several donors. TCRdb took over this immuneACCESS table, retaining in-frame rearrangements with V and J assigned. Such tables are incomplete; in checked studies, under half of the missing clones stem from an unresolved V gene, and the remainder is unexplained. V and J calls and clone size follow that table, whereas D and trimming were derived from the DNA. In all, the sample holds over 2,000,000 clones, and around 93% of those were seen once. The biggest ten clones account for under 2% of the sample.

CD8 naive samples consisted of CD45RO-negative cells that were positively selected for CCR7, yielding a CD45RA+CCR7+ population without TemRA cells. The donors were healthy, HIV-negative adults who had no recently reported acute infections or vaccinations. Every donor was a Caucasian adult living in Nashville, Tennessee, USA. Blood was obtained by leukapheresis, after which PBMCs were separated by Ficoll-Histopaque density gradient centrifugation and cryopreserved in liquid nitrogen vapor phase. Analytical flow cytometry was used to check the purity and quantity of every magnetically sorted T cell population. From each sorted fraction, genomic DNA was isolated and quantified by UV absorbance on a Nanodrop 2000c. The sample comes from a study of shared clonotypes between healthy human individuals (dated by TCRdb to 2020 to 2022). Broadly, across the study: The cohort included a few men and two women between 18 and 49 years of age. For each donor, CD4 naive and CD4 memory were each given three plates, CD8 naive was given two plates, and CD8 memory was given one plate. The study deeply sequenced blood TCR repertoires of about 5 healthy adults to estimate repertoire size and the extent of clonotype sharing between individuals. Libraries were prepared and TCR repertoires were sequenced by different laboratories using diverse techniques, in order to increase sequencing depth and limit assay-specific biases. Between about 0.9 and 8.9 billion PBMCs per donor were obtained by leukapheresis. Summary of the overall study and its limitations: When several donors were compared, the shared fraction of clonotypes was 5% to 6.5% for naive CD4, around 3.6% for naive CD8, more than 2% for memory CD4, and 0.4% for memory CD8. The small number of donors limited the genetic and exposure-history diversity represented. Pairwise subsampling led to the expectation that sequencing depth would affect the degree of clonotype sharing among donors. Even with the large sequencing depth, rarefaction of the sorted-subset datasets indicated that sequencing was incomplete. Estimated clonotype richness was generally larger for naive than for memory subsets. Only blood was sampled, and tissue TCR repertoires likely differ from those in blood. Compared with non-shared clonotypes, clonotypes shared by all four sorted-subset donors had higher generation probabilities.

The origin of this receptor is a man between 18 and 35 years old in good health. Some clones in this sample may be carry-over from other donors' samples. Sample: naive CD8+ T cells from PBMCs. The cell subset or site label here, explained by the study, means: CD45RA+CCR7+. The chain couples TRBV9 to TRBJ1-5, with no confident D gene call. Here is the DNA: TGTGCCAGCAGCTCGAGGGATAGCAATCAGCCCCAGCATTTT. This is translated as CASSSRDSNQPQHF.